These T cell receptor beta chains were read from a single sample in a study of CD8 T cells in ankylosing spondylitis. TCRdb re-derived calls from the 5' RACE reads in MiXCR, one entry per CDR3 protein. The sample records fewer than 200,000 distinct CDR3 sequences, roughly 18% being singletons. The sequenced sample was blood, either unsorted or a sorted T cell fraction (not recorded which). All receptors derive from a male donor aged 10 to 30 with ankylosing spondylitis or in good health (not recorded which). The CDR3 runs from the conserved cysteine through the conserved F or W. D genes are given only for firm matches. The size of a clone is reported for some rows only, either as once, few or many, or as a class for expanded clones.

clone_size	d_call	j_call	v_call	cdr3_length	cdr3_aa	cdr3_nt
many	TRBD2	TRBJ2-7	TRBV3-1	15	CASSPGTSGGYEQYF	TGTGCCAGCAGCCCCGGGACTTCGGGGGGATACGAGCAGTACTTC
many	.	TRBJ2-3	TRBV11-3	13	CASSLEVAGTGYF	TGTGCCAGCAGCTTAGAAGTGGCGGGCACGGGGTATTTT
many	.	TRBJ2-7	TRBV3-1	13	CASTSQGGGEQYF	TGTGCCAGCACGAGCCAGGGGGGTGGCGAGCAGTACTTC
many	.	TRBJ2-7	TRBV19	12	CASSIGGYEQYF	TGTGCCAGTAGTATAGGCGGCTACGAGCAGTACTTC
many	.	TRBJ1-4	TRBV29-1	16	CSVARTGTARNEKLFF	TGCAGCGTTGCGAGAACCGGGACCGCTCGAAATGAAAAACTGTTTTTT
many	.	TRBJ2-5	TRBV12-3/TRBV12-4	11	CASSNQETQYF	TGTGCCAGCAGTAACCAAGAGACCCAGTACTTC
many	.	TRBJ1-1	TRBV6-2/TRBV6-3	12	CASSWGDTEAFF	TGTGCCAGCAGTTGGGGGGACACTGAAGCTTTCTTT
many	.	TRBJ2-2	TRBV7-9	13	CASSKVNTGELFF	TGTGCCAGCAGTAAGGTGAACACCGGGGAGCTGTTTTTT
many	.	TRBJ1-5	TRBV12-3/TRBV12-4	15	CASSQDGLSNQPQHF	TGTGCCAGCAGTCAGGACGGGCTTAGCAATCAGCCCCAGCATTTT
many	TRBD1	TRBJ1-5	TRBV12-3/TRBV12-4	17	CASRKGQGEVSNQPQHF	TGTGCCAGCAGGAAGGGACAGGGTGAGGTTAGCAATCAGCCCCAGCATTTT
many	TRBD1	TRBJ1-1	TRBV12-3/TRBV12-4	13	CASSWPRQGEAFF	TGTGCCAGCAGTTGGCCCAGACAGGGTGAAGCTTTCTTT
.	.	TRBJ2-2	TRBV29-1	12	CSAYAGGGELFF	TGCAGCGCCTACGCTGGAGGCGGGGAGCTGTTTTTT
many	.	TRBJ2-1	TRBV27	13	CASSYLGLTEQFF	TGTGCCAGCAGTTATTTGGGACTGACTGAGCAGTTCTTC
.	.	TRBJ1-5	TRBV19	15	CSSSLPITSNQPQHF	TGTTCCAGTAGTCTCCCAATAACATCGAATCAGCCCCAGCATTTT
many	.	TRBJ2-7	TRBV27	14	CASSFSPTRDEQYF	TGTGCCAGCAGTTTTTCCCCTACTCGGGACGAGCAGTACTTC
few	.	TRBJ1-1	TRBV6-5	15	CASLPRGTNTAEAFF	TGTGCCAGCCTGCCACGCGGGACGAACACGGCTGAAGCTTTCTTT